This TCR beta chain was captured in a study of cytomegalovirus exposure and HLA in healthy donors (dated by TCRdb to 2016 to 2017). Broadly, across the study: An earlier analysis of a few hundred of the donors reported about 260 Gb of sequence data and roughly 120 million unique TCR beta sequences obtained from about 170 million T cells. The number of typed donors differed by locus: about 620-640 for A, B, C, DRB1 and DQB1; 522 for DQA1; roughly 600 for DPA1; and around 490 for DPB1. All discovery cohort repertoires had been generated using a single sequencing platform. An early release covering just under 650 HLA-typed donors comprised about 300 gigabases of sequencing data and around 85 million unique TCR sequences. To predict cytomegalovirus infection status, the study combined high-throughput TCR immunosequencing, statistical association of individual TCRs with disease status, and machine learning. A separate validation cohort of approximately 120 different subjects was used in addition to the 666-subject first cohort. Genome-wide SNP genotypes for about 60% of the roughly 700 donors were used in a later genetic analysis, which treated that subset as a discovery cohort. Roughly five DR-DQ haplotypes were handled as single units for association and clustering, since linkage in the cohort was strong. In a later analysis, previously published TCR beta repertoires from roughly 710 donors were re-analyzed and high-resolution HLA genotyping was added so that TCR occurrence patterns could be studied. The aim of the study was to test whether cataloging public T cell receptors could identify signatures of past pathogen exposure. Using immunosequencing, the study profiled T cell repertoires from 640 or so subjects and related those repertoires to cytomegalovirus serostatus. Across some 400 genotyped donors of the cohort, an average of approximately 240,000 unique TCR beta nucleotide sequences per donor were sequenced, and roughly 20% of those sequences were non-productive. Donor age, sex, ethnicity and CMV serostatus were compiled together with the repertoire data. Of the roughly 400 genotyped donors, over 70% fell in the genetic ancestry cluster associated with self-reported Caucasian donors. Rather than using new phenotypic data, the later analysis identified candidate immune exposures from TCR beta sequences and from how often those sequences occurred across donors. Both class I and class II loci were covered by HLA typing, at four-digit resolution. To decide whether each TCR beta V gene segment behaved as functional or pseudogenic, an earlier analysis of 587 of the donors relied on high-throughput TCR beta sequencing.

Relative to germline, V is 0 bases shorter and J is 3 bases shorter, with 13 bases between their ends. CDR1 and CDR2, per the germline V gene (reference sequence), are SGHKS and YYEKEE. The CDR3 runs 15 residues from the cysteine to the phenylalanine. Kept here is only the CDR3 DNA, which spans 45 bases and is read in frame from base 1. Study-wide conclusions, independent of this receptor: A cluster of highly shared sequence variants was judged likely to represent a technical artifact of the sequencing pipeline. Correlated functional status among segregating V segments might reflect linkage disequilibrium, but an unknown experimental factor could not be ruled out. The only immune exposure information available for the cohort was CMV serostatus. In a later genetic analysis, fewer N-insertions in productive TCRs were reported among donors in an Asian-associated ancestry cluster than the 666-donor mean. A later analysis found that TCR association rates varied across HLA loci, with DRB1 alleles showing the most associated TCRs and HLA-C alleles the fewest. In this cohort, only TCR beta chains were sequenced, and detectable features were limited by the absence of alpha or paired-chain data. Because the 87-base-pair reads could not distinguish some IMGT-functional V segments, including TRBV6-2 and TRBV6-3, those segments were excluded. In a later genetic analysis, a missense DCLRE1C variant was associated with V-gene and J-gene trimming of TCR beta chains, and the association was replicated in an independent cohort. According to a later analysis, parvovirus B19, influenza, CMV and Epstein-Barr virus appeared linked to several top co-occurrence clusters. The study listed 164 TCR beta chains as associated with cytomegalovirus. According to the authors, the approach could potentially be generalized to other disease states and immunological phenotypes. In a later analysis, more than 15,000 TCR beta sequences were associated with specific HLA alleles at a false discovery rate of 0.05. In both the original and validation cohorts, the classifier was reported to diagnose cytomegalovirus status with high specificity and sensitivity. In an earlier analysis of 450 to 750 of the donors, most TCR beta V segments appeared in productive rearrangements about 87% or about 30% of the time, broadly matching IMGT annotations. Most TCR sequences were observed very rarely across donors, whereas some public TCRs were present in many individuals. Because HLA typing was missing for some donors at each locus, association tests included only the typed subset. According to a later analysis, most CMV-associated TCR beta chains appeared to be HLA-restricted, and the HLA associations seemed to be driven largely by CMV exposure. A later analysis found that HLA-associated TCR beta chains were more clonally expanded and had lower generation probabilities than equally common non-associated chains. When HLA alleles, especially DR and DQ, strongly co-occurred, TCR associations were difficult to assign to individual alleles. A further reported finding was that TCR beta sequences accurately predicted the HLA-A and HLA-B alleles for most subjects in the first cohort. Because counts were too low, roughly 17 rarely observed V segments, including chromosome 9 orphons, were left out of the earlier analysis of 500 to 750 of the donors. Roughly uniform sequencing depth across donors was assumed in presence/absence analyses, although this assumption may not hold. A few of the identified cytomegalovirus-associated TCR beta chains were confirmed in vitro to be specific for cytomegalovirus antigens.

The library was prepared using the immunoSEQ multiplex PCR assay. For the multiplex PCR, a mixture combining 60 forward primers for TCR Vbeta segments and 13 reverse primers for TCR Jbeta segments was used. Amplification of the CDR3 region of rearranged TCR beta genes was performed with a multiplex PCR assay on genomic DNA. The Illumina HiSeq System was used to sequence the amplified TCR beta libraries as 87-base-pair reads. Processing in the source paper ran as follows. In a later analysis, some 80 million unique TCR beta chains were counted across the 500 to 700 repertoires, and roughly 10 million of these chains were shared by at least two donors. Raw reads were error-corrected and collapsed into unique sequences with a nearest-neighbor algorithm that merged closely related sequences to remove PCR and sequencing errors. Alignment of CDR3 sequences to IMGT reference sequences was used to assign V, D and J gene segments. For a sequence to be retained, a match of at least six nucleotides was required to both a V gene segment and a J gene segment. Rearrangements were called productive when the CDR3 lacked stop codons and stayed in frame with V and J; all others were non-productive. Following IMGT convention, CDR3 was defined as the stretch from the second conserved V-encoded cysteine up to the conserved J-encoded phenylalanine. In an earlier analysis of roughly 610 of the donors, sequences lacking an unambiguous match to a single V gene segment were excluded. An earlier analysis of 587 of the donors called V segments functional above 56.7% productive rearrangements and segregating when the between-donor standard deviation exceeded 5%. To diagnose cytomegalovirus status from the catalog of TCR beta chain sequences, a statistical classification framework was built. V and J gene assignment, in a later analysis, came from comparing TCR nucleotide sequences with IMGT/GENE-DB human TR gene sequences. A later analysis assigned CDR3 sequences and most-parsimonious VDJ recombination scenarios with the TCRdist pipeline. A later analysis defined each TCR beta chain by its CDR3 amino acid sequence plus V-gene family, and excluded reads lacking a unique V-gene family. To address suspected cross-contamination and a sequencing artifact, a later analysis removed 450 to 700 highly shared, low-generation-probability nucleotide sequences. In a later analysis, a clonal expansion index for each public chain was calculated from normalized within-repertoire ranks of inferred template counts. Generation probabilities in a later analysis came from a VDJ recombination model fitted to out-of-frame rearrangements, and those results were checked against IGoR. Hypergeometric tests were used in a later analysis to score TCR-TCR, TCR-HLA and TCR-CMV co-occurrence, with a repertoire-size bias correction applied to the TCR pairs. A later analysis estimated false discovery rates by permuting HLA or CMV assignments 20 times. A later analysis grouped co-occurring TCRs with DBSCAN, adding TCRdist sequence similarity when clustering within HLA-allele-positive subsets. Co-occurrence clustering excluded repertoires with fewer than 30,000 or more than 120,000 public chains, plus five with anomalous nucleotide sharing. This immuneACCESS table, as held by TCRdb, lists in-frame sequences with V and J called but not all clones. Of the missing ones, under half trace to an unresolved V gene in checked studies; the others have no known cause. Clone size and V and J calls were adopted from that table, with D and trimming inferred from the DNA. The sample includes around 64,000 clones, with 85% to 90% observed a single time. 9% to 13% of the sample is taken by the ten largest.

With regard to this clone: The target of this receptor is not known. The sample holds no much larger clone one base away, and base qualities are not on file.

The cohort consisted of hundreds of healthy bone marrow donors. At the time of sampling, all cohort members were nominally healthy, though unrecorded immune exposures were likely present. The donor tested CMV seropositive and was one of the 289 seropositive cohort members. A peripheral blood sample was collected from each donor, and TCR beta sequencing was performed on peripheral blood mononuclear cells. Genomic DNA extraction from the blood cell samples was performed with the Qiagen DNeasy Blood Extraction Kit. This sequence was found in a woman in her twenties or thirties in good health and CMV-seropositive. The V gene is TRBV5-5 and the J gene is TRBJ2-7, with a weak D call of TRBD1 (6 bases match). Sequenced: PBMCs. The sequenced DNA: TGTGCCAGCAGCTTGGAATTCAGGGGCCACTACGAGCAGTACTTC. This translates into CASSLEFRGHYEQYF.